Each of the 31 T cell receptor beta chains below was sequenced from the same sample in a study of breast tumors, draining lymph nodes, adjacent tissues. Breast cancer patients provided tissue from their axillary draining lymph nodes. From the multiplex PCR reads, TCRdb called clonotypes with MiXCR, one entry per CDR3 protein. The repertoire has 250,000 or so distinct CDR3 sequences, 30% to 35% of them found once; the top ten carry about 1.2%. The material sequenced was axillary lymph node tissue. These receptors were collected from a female donor with breast cancer. Some clones in this sample may be carry-over from other donors' samples.

Details on this clonotype: It may be a read error: a sequence one base away is much more abundant. The chain employs TRBV4-1 and TRBJ1-2, with 11 positions matching TRBD1. The germline gives CDR1 MGHRA, CDR2 YSYEKL. The CDR3 loop spans 16 amino acids. Here the CDR3 DNA reads TGTGCCAGCTGCCAAGCGGGACAGGGGGGATACTATGGCTACACCTTC. Its protein product is CASCQAGQGGYYGYTF.

This clonotype was seen ten or more times. The V gene is TRBV6-5, the J gene TRBJ2-7, with 10 bases aligning to TRBD2. The germline V gene has CDR1 MNHEY and CDR2 SVGAGI. J gave up 0 bases and V 3 bases, and 5 bases lay outside the gene matches. The CDR3 loop spans 16 amino acids. The chain's CDR3 is CASSYAGLADSYEQYF. The CDR3, as DNA: TGTGCCAGCAGTTATGCCGGACTAGCGGACTCCTACGAGCAGTACTTC.

In its sample, this clonotype was seen many times. The V gene is TRBV10-1, the J gene TRBJ2-2, with a possible D match to TRBD1 (5 bases). The CDR3 has 11 residues. Germline CDR1 WNHNN, CDR2 SYGVQD (reference sequence). Between the trimmed V and J ends, which lost 6 bases and 6 bases, there was a span of 5 bases. The CDR3 loop is CASRGAGELFF. For the CDR3, the DNA is TGCGCCAGCAGAGGGGCCGGGGAGCTGTTTTTT.

Concerning this clonotype: A junction boundary mismatches the germline segment, possibly from a read error. The chain combines TRBV20-1 with TRBJ1-6; TRBD1 matches 8 bases. Germline V gene sequence: CDR1 DFQATT, CDR2 SNEGSKA (reference sequence). There are 14 residues in the CDR3. The CDR3 DNA reads TGCAGTGCTACCGGGACAGGAGTCGATTCCCCCCTCCACTTT. Protein sequence: CSATGTGVDSPLHF.

V and J are TRBV9 and TRBJ2-4; TRBD1 agrees at 7 bases. The germline gives CDR1 SGDLS, CDR2 YYNGEE. V lost 4 bases, J lost 0 bases, and 7 bases stayed unmatched. This CDR3 is built from 16 residues. The CDR3 spells CASSPTGVLAKNIQYF. In DNA form, the CDR3 reads TGTGCCAGCAGCCCCACAGGGGTCCTAGCCAAAAACATTCAGTACTTC.

This clonotype was seen at least ten times. The chain employs TRBV6-4 and TRBJ2-2; TRBD2 matches at 7 bases. The CDR3 covers 16 residues. Germline CDR1 reads MRHNA; CDR2 reads SNTAGT. Trimming cost V 0 bases and J 0 bases; bases outside gene matches: 1. CDR3 sequence (DNA): TGTGCCAGCAGTGACTCCGGACTAGCGAACACCGGGGAGCTGTTTTTT. Encoded protein: CASSDSGLANTGELFF.

In this sample, this clonotype turned up many times. V and J are TRBV7-8 and TRBJ1-2, with D possibly TRBD1 on 5 matching bases. The V gene lost 1 base and the J gene lost 2 bases, with 5 bases spanning the gap. The CDR3 extends over 13 amino acids. The germline V gene has CDR1 SGHVS and CDR2 FQNEAQ. In DNA, the CDR3 is TGTGCCAGCAGCTTAGGGACAAACTATGGCTACACCTTC. Its protein product is CASSLGTNYGYTF.

This clonotype was found many times. The J gene is TRBJ2-1, the V gene TRBV11-3; perhaps TRBD2 as D (6 bases). The germline V gene encodes CDR1 SGHNT and CDR2 YENEEA. V was trimmed by 1 base and J by 9 bases, leaving 13 bases between them. The CDR3 runs 14 residues. The chain's CDR3 is CASSLAPSAGEQFF. The CDR3 DNA reads TGTGCCAGCAGCTTAGCACCGTCAGCGGGTGAGCAGTTCTTC.

The genes are TRBV20-1 and TRBJ2-2; D may match TRBD1 or TRBD2 (7 bases each). The germline CDR1 and CDR2 sequences are DFQATT and SNEGSKA (reference sequence). Trimming stripped 3 bases from V and 2 bases from J, with 13 bases between. The CDR3 runs 15 residues. The CDR3: CSARGRGRNTGELFF. The CDR3 DNA sequence: TGCAGTGCTAGGGGGAGGGGGCGAAACACCGGGGAGCTGTTTTTT.

Details on this clonotype: A read error is possible here, since a much larger clone lies one base away. The rearrangement links TRBV5-8 to TRBJ2-7; 7 nucleotides line up with TRBD1. Trimming at V came to 4 bases and at J to 5 bases, leaving 12 bases not matched to a gene. The CDR3 loop spans 15 amino acids. CDR1 and CDR2 from the germline V gene are SGHTS and YDEGEE. CDR3 DNA: TGTGCCAGCAGCCTTGCCCGGACAGGTGCTGACGAGCAGTACTTC. It yields the protein CASSLARTGADEQYF.

There are many counts of this clonotype. The genes are TRBV19 and TRBJ1-5; TRBD1 matches 8 bases. V lost 3 bases, J lost 5 bases, and 6 bases stayed unmatched. The length of the CDR3 is 15 residues. Germline V gene data show CDR1 as LNHDA and CDR2 as SQIVND (reference sequence). The CDR3 DNA sequence: TGTGCCAGTAGTATCGGGGACAGGCGTTATCAGCCCCAGCATTTT. It specifies CASSIGDRRYQPQHF.

The chain uses TRBV7-2 and TRBJ2-6, with 10 positions matching TRBD2. The closer fit of TRBJ2-1 to the DNA end suggests the J call may be wrong. The CDR3 consists of 15 residues. Germline assignment: CDR1 SGHTA and CDR2 FQGNSA. This CDR3 is CASSSGLARHNEQFF. In nucleotides, the CDR3 is TGTGCCAGCAGCTCGGGACTAGCGCGCCACAATGAGCAGTTCTTC.

This clonotype was picked up a small number of times. The chain uses TRBV6-2 or TRBV6-3 and TRBJ2-1; TRBD1 is a possible D gene (6 bases). The CDR3 runs 12 residues. The ends were cut back, 6 bases at V and 10 bases at J, with 13 bases in the middle. Germline CDR1 reads MNHEY; CDR2 reads SVGEGT. The CDR3 reads CASSDRNREQFF. As DNA, the CDR3 is TGTGCCAGCAGCGACAGGAACAGAGAGCAGTTCTTC.

V is TRBV7-2 and J is TRBJ1-2; D uncertain. Germline CDR1 is SGHTA and CDR2 is FQGNSA. The CDR3 is 14 residues long. Trimming stripped 2 bases from V and 8 bases from J, with 15 bases between. The CDR3 DNA sequence: TGTGCCAGCAGCTTAAGGGCAGGCCTGCGAGGCTACACCTTC. Protein: CASSLRAGLRGYTF. Full variable domain (remainder filled in from reference TRBV7-2 and TRBJ1-2): GAGVSQSPSNKVTEKGKDVELRCDPISGHTALYWYRQSLGQGLEFLIYFQGNSAPDKSGLPSDRFSAERTGGSVSTLTIQRTQQEDSAVYLCASSLRAGLRGYTFGSGTRLTVV.

This clonotype was seen ten or more times. The rearrangement joins TRBV5-1 to TRBJ2-1; D gene unclear. V lost 8 bases to trimming and J lost 3 bases, with 15 bases between them. The germline CDR1 and CDR2 sequences are SGHRS and YFSETQ. The length of the CDR3 is 14 residues. This CDR3 reads CASSLLSRYNEQFF. CDR3 nucleotides: TGCGCCAGTAGCCTCCTCTCCCGCTACAATGAGCAGTTCTTC.

This clonotype was detected ten times or more. V is TRBV6-1 and J is TRBJ1-6, with 7 nucleotides matching TRBD1. The CDR3 has 15 amino acids. Per germline, CDR1 MNHNS and CDR2 SASEGT. J gave up 9 bases and V 8 bases, and 13 bases lay outside the gene matches. The CDR3 loop is CASLGGGIDSSPLHF. In DNA form, the CDR3 reads TGTGCCAGCTTAGGAGGGGGCATCGACAGTTCACCCCTCCACTTT.

In the case of this clonotype: One end of the junction does not line up with germline, which may come from a read error. V usage is TRBV24-1 and J usage is TRBJ2-2, with TRBD1 matching 7 bases. Germline values: CDR1 KGHDR, CDR2 SFDVKD. There are 18 residues in the CDR3. CDR3 sequence reads: CATSDIKSGQEMTGELSF. CDR3 bases: TGTGCCACCAGTGATATCAAGAGTGGACAGGAAATGACCGGGGAGCTGTCTTTT.

This clonotype was observed at least ten times. This sequence joins TRBV15 and TRBJ2-4, with 9 bases lining up with TRBD2. In germline, CDR1 is LNHNV, CDR2 YYDKDF (reference sequence). The CDR3 is made up of 15 amino acids. CDR3 residues: CATGGGGVAKNIQYF. CDR3 DNA sequence: TGTGCGACTGGGGGCGGGGGGGTAGCCAAAAACATTCAGTACTTC.

Points on this clonotype: Since a much larger clone is just one base distant, this may be a read error. As DNA, the CDR3 is TGTGCCAGCAGCTTACCTGTACAGGTGGCAACGGAGCAGTACTTC. Translated: CASSLPVQVATEQYF. The rearrangement links TRBV13 to TRBJ2-7, with D maybe TRBD1 (5 bases). Germline CDR1 PRHDT, CDR2 FYEKMQ (reference sequence). V lost 2 bases and J lost 7, with 18 bases in between. The CDR3 runs to 15 residues.

The table lists this clonotype with a few counts. The rearrangement links TRBV27 to TRBJ1-5, with D uncertain. Germline values: CDR1 MNHEY, CDR2 SMNVEV (reference sequence). The CDR3 totals 14 residues. V lost 3 bases and J 4 bases, leaving 10 bases between the germline ends. CDR3 residues: CASSLFAGNQPQHF. The DNA of the CDR3 is TGTGCCAGCAGTTTGTTCGCGGGGAATCAGCCCCAGCATTTT.

This clonotype was seen many times. The CDR3 region is CAISEGSRENNEQFF. DNA of the CDR3: TGTGCCATCAGTGAGGGTTCGCGAGAGAACAATGAGCAGTTCTTC. This chain connects TRBV10-3 to TRBJ2-1, with unresolved D. The germline CDR1 and CDR2 sequences are ENHRY and SYGVKD. The V end lost 2 bases, the J end lost 5 bases, and 13 bases lay between the germline ends. The CDR3 runs to 15 residues.

This chain joins TRBV28 and TRBJ1-5; D unresolved. Germline V CDR1 and CDR2: MDHEN, SYDVKM. The CDR3 length is 14 residues. V was pared by 6 bases and J by 3 bases, with 12 bases between. CDR3 DNA sequence: TGTGCCAGCAGAGTAGAGGGAAACAATCAGCCCCAGCATTTT. Its translation is CASRVEGNNQPQHF.

This clonotype was recorded at least ten times. This rearrangement joins TRBV20-1 to TRBJ1-3, with D uncertain. The V end lost 5 bases, the J end lost 4 bases, and 18 bases lay between the germline ends. CDR3 size: 15 residues. The V gene's germline CDR1 is DFQATT and CDR2 SNEGSKA (reference sequence). The CDR3 here is CSAAFTGRRGNTIYF. The CDR3 bases are TGCAGTGCTGCCTTTACTGGCAGGAGGGGAAACACCATATATTTT.

To note about this clonotype: This may arise from a read error, as a much more abundant clone is one base away. This chain uses TRBV11-3 with TRBJ2-3, with D uncertain. V was shortened by 5 bases and J by 2 bases, with 8 bases between the two germline ends. This CDR3 contains 13 residues. In germline, CDR1 is SGHNT, CDR2 YENEEA. The CDR3 protein is CASSPSHTDTQYF. The CDR3 DNA follows: TGTGCCAGCAGCCCAAGCCACACAGATACGCAGTATTTT.

This clonotype came up a few times. This rearrangement joins TRBV3-1 to TRBJ2-7; 13 nucleotides line up with TRBD2. The CDR3 has 15 residues. Trimming at V came to 0 bases and at J to 6 bases, leaving 2 bases not matched to a gene. Germline V gene lookup returns CDR1 LGHDT and CDR2 YNNKEL (reference sequence). The CDR3 spells CASSQDRTSGSEQYF. DNA for the CDR3: TGTGCCAGCAGCCAAGATAGGACTAGCGGGAGCGAGCAGTACTTC.

As for this clonotype: A much larger clone is a single base away; this may be a read error. Lacking the conserved final phenylalanine or tryptophan, this CDR3 likely reflects a read error. The chain uses TRBV7-9 and TRBJ2-7; D uncertain. The germline V gene has CDR1 SEHNR and CDR2 FQNEAQ (reference sequence). V was clipped by 3 bases and J by 0 bases, with 9 bases between them. The CDR3 is made up of 14 amino acids. CDR3 protein: CASSLRQNSYEQYL. The CDR3 DNA follows: TGTGCCAGCAGCTTGAGGCAGAACTCCTACGAGCAGTACCTC.

This clonotype has ten or more counts. J is TRBJ2-5 and V is TRBV11-2, with 16 nucleotides matching TRBD2. Trimming at V came to 5 bases and at J to 4 bases, leaving 7 bases not matched to a gene. Germline V gene data show CDR1 as SGHAT and CDR2 as FQNNGV. There are 17 residues in the CDR3. This CDR3 is CASSPGLAGGLRETQYF. CDR3 bases: TGTGCCAGCAGCCCGGGACTAGCGGGAGGGCTTAGAGAGACCCAGTACTTC. Supplemented by reference TRBV11-2 and TRBJ2-5, the full variable domain reads EAGVAQSPRYKIIEKRQSVAFWCNPISGHATLYWYQQILGQGPKLLIQFQNNGVVDDSQLPKDRFSAERLKGVDSTLKIQPAKLEDSAVYLCASSPGLAGGLRETQYFGPGTRLLVL.

This clonotype was recorded at least ten times. The chain carries TRBV24-1 and TRBJ2-6; 10 positions match TRBD2. Germline values: CDR1 KGHDR, CDR2 SFDVKD. The CDR3 runs 18 residues. The V gene end was trimmed by 5 bases and the J gene end by 0 bases; junction bases not matched to a gene: 6. CDR3 protein: CATSGPASGGSGANVLTF. CDR3 sequence (DNA): TGTGCCACCAGTGGCCCGGCTAGCGGGGGCTCTGGGGCCAACGTCCTGACTTTC.

The chain has TRBV7-8 and TRBJ2-3; D not certain. This CDR3 spans 15 amino acids. Germline values: CDR1 SGHVS, CDR2 FQNEAQ. V was cut by 1 base and J by 2 bases, with 10 bases left in between. The CDR3 protein is CASSLDGKYTDTQYF. The CDR3 DNA follows: TGTGCCAGCAGCTTAGATGGGAAATACACAGATACGCAGTATTTT.

The sample holds many counts of this clonotype. Sequence at one end of the junction differs from germline and may be a read error. V is TRBV5-1 and J is TRBJ2-2, with a weak D call TRBD2 (6 bases). CDR3 length: 12 amino acids. Germline CDR1 reads SGHRS; CDR2 reads YFSETQ. The CDR3 protein is CASSPGDGELFF. In DNA, the CDR3 is TGTGCCAGCAGCCCGGGGGACGGGGAGCTGTTTTTT.

Many counts were recorded for this clonotype. This rearrangement joins TRBV12-3 or TRBV12-4 to TRBJ2-7; 9 bases agree with TRBD2. The J segment lost 0 bases and the V segment lost 2 bases, leaving 8 bases of the junction unmatched. The CDR3 has 17 amino acids. The CDR3: CASSLSGLAGSSYEQYF. In nucleotides, the CDR3 is TGTGCCAGCAGTTTATCCGGTCTAGCGGGAAGCTCCTACGAGCAGTACTTC.